Below, 20 T cell receptor beta chains from the same sample are listed, as sequenced in a study of cytomegalovirus exposure and HLA in healthy donors. It was with 60 Vbeta and 13 Jbeta primers that the PCR ran. The protocol was immunoSEQ multiplex PCR, while the TCRdb copy is restricted to in-frame clones and leaves out a portion. Among over 130,000 clones listed, 88% were seen once. Sequenced sample: PBMCs. These receptors all come from a woman in her thirties or forties in good health and CMV-seronegative.

In its sample, this clone was seen a few times. The chain combines TRBV5-1 with TRBJ1-5; 7 bases are a match to TRBD1. This CDR3 comprises 15 residues. From germline, CDR1 is SGHRS and CDR2 YFSETQ. The ends lost 3 bases at V and 4 bases at J; junction bases unmatched: 7. The CDR3 nucleotides are TGCGCCAGCAGCTGGGGACAGTCTCGTAATCAGCCCCAGCATTTT. Residues: CASSWGQSRNQPQHF. Full variable domain (rest looked up from reference TRBV5-1 and TRBJ1-5): KAGVTQTPRYLIKTRGQQVTLSCSPISGHRSVSWYQQTPGQGLQFLFEYFSETQRNKGNFPGRFSGRQFSNSRSEMNVSTLELGDSALYLCASSWGQSRNQPQHFGDGTRLSIL.

This chain connects TRBV5-1 to TRBJ1-2; a possible D gene is TRBD1 (5 bases). Germline loops: CDR1 SGHRS, CDR2 YFSETQ. The CDR3 has 15 amino acids. Trimming pared 0 bases from V and 4 bases from J, leaving 13 bases between. DNA for the CDR3: TGCGCCAGCAGCTTGGCCGTCGGGGGGATCTATGGCTACACCTTC. It specifies CASSLAVGGIYGYTF.

V gene TRBV6-6 combines with J gene TRBJ1-6; D is possibly TRBD1 (5 bases). Trimming removed 0 bases at V and 12 bases at J, with 9 bases between. This CDR3 contains 13 residues. The germline V gene encodes CDR1 MNHNY and CDR2 SVGAGI (reference sequence). CDR3 residues: CASSYSLQGPLHF. CDR3 DNA: TGTGCCAGCAGTTACTCACTTCAGGGACCCCTCCACTTT.

V and J are TRBV6-5 and TRBJ2-1, with 12 bases matching TRBD2. V shed 0 bases, J shed 7 bases, and the junction held 1 base outside the gene matches. The CDR3 consists of 15 residues. Germline-derived CDR1 and CDR2 are MNHEY and SVGAGI. CDR3 DNA sequence: TGTGCCAGCAGTTACTCGACTAGCGGGAGAAATGAGCAGTTCTTC. Its translation is CASSYSTSGRNEQFF.

This chain links TRBV5-1 with TRBJ2-5; D is perhaps TRBD2 (6 bases). Looked up from germline, CDR1 is SGHRS and CDR2 is YFSETQ. Trimming shortened V by 4 bases and J by 2 bases, and 24 bases separated the two germline ends. The CDR3 spans 18 residues. Here the CDR3 DNA reads TGCGCCAGCAGCGCTCTGGCCCCCCTGGCAGCGGGTCAAGAGACCCAGTACTTC. Its protein product is CASSALAPLAAGQETQYF.

In this sample, this clone turned up a few times. The J gene is TRBJ1-2, the V gene TRBV29-1, with 10 bases lining up with TRBD1. The CDR3 runs to 13 residues. The ends lost 3 bases at V and 8 bases at J; junction bases unmatched: 6. In germline, CDR1 is SQVTM, CDR2 ANQGSEA. The CDR3 loop reads CSVEPGDRGGYTF. CDR3 in DNA: TGCAGCGTTGAGCCTGGGGACAGGGGAGGCTACACCTTC.

V is TRBV7-9 and J is TRBJ2-1; TRBD1 agrees at 8 bases. The CDR3 runs to 15 residues. Trimming took 6 bases from V and 8 from J; bases not matched to a gene: 12. Per the germline V gene, CDR1 is SEHNR and CDR2 is FQNEAQ (reference sequence). CDR3 sequence reads: CASRRGQVEVHEQFF. The CDR3, as DNA: TGTGCCAGCAGGCGGGGACAGGTCGAGGTCCATGAGCAGTTCTTC.

The rearrangement uses TRBV2 and TRBJ2-4; tentatively, D is TRBD1 (5 bases). CDR1 is SNHLY, CDR2 FYNNEI, per germline. The CDR3 is made up of 14 amino acids. Trimming stripped 7 bases from V and 1 base from J, with 11 bases between. The CDR3 DNA is TGTGCCAGCACAGGGCTACTCGCCAAAAACATTCAGTACTTC. Translated, it gives CASTGLLAKNIQYF. Using reference TRBV2 and TRBJ2-4 for the parts outside the CDR3, the full variable domain is EPEVTQTPSHQVTQMGQEVILRCVPISNHLYFYWYRQILGQKVEFLVSFYNNEISEKSEIFDDQFSVERPDGSNFTLKIRSTKLEDSAMYFCASTGLLAKNIQYFGAGTRLSVL.

This clone showed up just a few times. The V call is TRBV4-3, the J call TRBJ2-7; D is possibly TRBD2 (6 bases). Trimming left V 1 base short and J 3 bases short, with 13 bases between. The germline gives CDR1 LGHNA, CDR2 YSLEER. This CDR3 contains 15 residues. This CDR3 reads CASSQGKVGGYEQYF. Here the CDR3 DNA reads TGCGCCAGCAGCCAAGGGAAGGTGGGGGGCTACGAGCAGTACTTC.

V gene TRBV7-8 combines with J gene TRBJ2-3; 9 bases agree with TRBD1. This CDR3 comprises 16 residues. V shed 5 bases and J 4 bases; nucleotides not matched to a gene: 10. Germline assignment: CDR1 SGHVS and CDR2 FQNEAQ. CDR3 nucleotide sequence: TGTGCCAGCAGCCACGAGACAGGGGGGAGATCAGATACGCAGTATTTT. Encoded protein: CASSHETGGRSDTQYF.

The chain uses TRBV28 and TRBJ1-4, with TRBD1 as a possible D gene (5 bases). Germline V gene sequence: CDR1 MDHEN, CDR2 SYDVKM. The length of the CDR3 is 13 residues. The V gene lost 8 bases and the J gene lost 8 bases, with 15 bases spanning the gap. CDR3 sequence reads: CASGVRVEEKLFF. CDR3 coding DNA: TGTGCCAGCGGGGTCAGGGTAGAAGAAAAACTGTTTTTT.

This chain joins TRBV9 and TRBJ2-3; 7 bases line up with TRBD1. CDR3 length: 16 amino acids. Germline V CDR1 and CDR2: SGDLS, YYNGEE. The V gene end was trimmed by 0 bases and the J gene end by 1 base; junction bases not matched to a gene: 5. CDR3 loop: CASSVAPGGRTDTQYF. The CDR3 DNA is TGTGCCAGCAGCGTAGCCCCAGGGGGACGCACAGATACGCAGTATTTT.

This chain connects TRBV5-6 to TRBJ2-7; 8 bases align to TRBD2. The CDR3 covers 15 residues. Losses at the gene ends were 0 bases for V and 7 bases for J; bases not matched to a gene: 9. Germline CDR1 SGHDT, CDR2 YYEEEE. CDR3 protein: CASSLAVSGGLEQYF. CDR3 nucleotide sequence: TGTGCCAGCAGCTTGGCCGTCAGCGGGGGCTTGGAGCAGTACTTC.

The J gene is TRBJ1-5, the V gene TRBV2; D is possibly TRBD1 (5 bases). V was trimmed by 4 bases and J by 6 bases, leaving 16 bases between them. CDR1 is SNHLY and CDR2 is FYNNEI in the germline V gene. This CDR3 spans 15 amino acids. The CDR3 DNA reads TGTGCCAGCAGTGTGTTAGGCAGGGATCTTCAGCCCCAGCATTTT. Translated, it gives CASSVLGRDLQPQHF. Filled out from reference TRBV2 and TRBJ1-5, the complete variable domain reads EPEVTQTPSHQVTQMGQEVILRCVPISNHLYFYWYRQILGQKVEFLVSFYNNEISEKSEIFDDQFSVERPDGSNFTLKIRSTKLEDSAMYFCASSVLGRDLQPQHFGDGTRLSIL.

CDR3 sequence reads: CASAPGEAVNEQFF. In DNA, the CDR3 is TGTGCCAGCGCCCCCGGGGAGGCGGTCAATGAGCAGTTCTTC. The rearrangement uses TRBV6-6 and TRBJ2-1; D might be TRBD2 (6 bases). Trimming shortened V by 8 bases and J by 6 bases, and 17 bases separated the two germline ends. CDR3 length: 14 residues. Looked up from germline, CDR1 is MNHNY and CDR2 is SVGAGI (reference sequence).

This chain uses TRBV2 with TRBJ1-5, with 8 bases identical to TRBD1. The germline CDR1 and CDR2 sequences are SNHLY and FYNNEI. The CDR3 covers 13 residues. V trimming: 7 bases; J trimming: 6 bases; junction bases outside the gene matches: 5. The DNA for the CDR3 is TGTGCCAGCATGCAGGGGGCAGGTCAGCCCCAGCATTTT. This translates into CASMQGAGQPQHF.

This chain uses TRBV7-2 with TRBJ2-7, with D unresolved. The germline V gene has CDR1 SGHTA and CDR2 FQGNSA. V lost 5 bases and J lost 4, with 9 bases in between. The CDR3 contains 12 residues. The CDR3 DNA follows: TGTGCCAGCAGCCTCGCCACATACGAGCAGTACTTC. Its protein is CASSLATYEQYF.

V gene TRBV5-1 combines with J gene TRBJ2-5, with 7 bases matching TRBD1. Germline trimming cut 6 bases from V and 2 bases from J; bases unmatched to any gene: 10. The CDR3 sequence is 15 residues long. Per the germline V gene, CDR1 is SGHRS and CDR2 is YFSETQ. The DNA of the CDR3 is TGCGCCAGCACCCGAGGGACAGCTTTTCAAGAGACCCAGTACTTC. Protein sequence: CASTRGTAFQETQYF.

This chain uses TRBV5-1 with TRBJ2-5; the match to TRBD1 covers 11 bases. Germline V lookup: CDR1 SGHRS, CDR2 YFSETQ. V lost 3 bases to trimming and J lost 4 bases; unmatched junction nucleotides: 5. The CDR3 runs 15 residues. The CDR3 nucleotides are TGCGCCAGCAGCTCCGGGACAGGGGGAGGAGAGACCCAGTACTTC. This translates into CASSSGTGGGETQYF.

The rearrangement uses TRBV11-2 and TRBJ1-1; D call uncertain. The CDR3 extends over 15 amino acids. The ends were cut back, 1 base at V and 4 bases at J, with 13 bases in the middle. The germline CDR1 and CDR2 sequences are SGHAT and FQNNGV. The CDR3 nucleotides read TGTGCCAGCAGCTTAGCGGGCGGGTTTGGCACTGAAGCTTTCTTT. Amino acids: CASSLAGGFGTEAFF.